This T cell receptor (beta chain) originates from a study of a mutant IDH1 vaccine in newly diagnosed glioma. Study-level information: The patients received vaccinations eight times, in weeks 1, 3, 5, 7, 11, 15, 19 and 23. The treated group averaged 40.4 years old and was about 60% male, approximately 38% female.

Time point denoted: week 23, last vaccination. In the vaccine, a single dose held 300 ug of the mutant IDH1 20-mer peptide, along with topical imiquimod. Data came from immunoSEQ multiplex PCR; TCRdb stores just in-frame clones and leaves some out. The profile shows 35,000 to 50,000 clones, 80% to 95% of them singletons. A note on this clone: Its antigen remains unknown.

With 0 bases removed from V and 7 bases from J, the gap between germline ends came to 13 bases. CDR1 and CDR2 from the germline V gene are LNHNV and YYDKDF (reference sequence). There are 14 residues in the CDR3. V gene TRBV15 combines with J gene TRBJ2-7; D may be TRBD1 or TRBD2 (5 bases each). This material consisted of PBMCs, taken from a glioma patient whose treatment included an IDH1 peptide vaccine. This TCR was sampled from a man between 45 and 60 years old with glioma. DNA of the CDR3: TGTGCCACCAGCAGAGATGGGGGTGTTAGAGAGCAGTACTTC. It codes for CATSRDGGVREQYF.